This is a list of T cell receptor beta chains from one sample in a study of cytomegalovirus exposure and HLA in healthy donors. Assay: immunoSEQ multiplex PCR; the TCRdb copy retains only in-frame clones and omits some. The table includes approximately 270,000 clones, roughly 87% detected once. Sequencing was done on a sample of PBMCs. These receptors came from a man between 18 and 29 years old in good health and CMV-seropositive. Both conserved end residues are part of each CDR3. The order of the fields is J gene, V gene, D gene, clone size, CDR3 DNA, CDR3 protein. A D gene is named only where the DNA matches it firmly. Rows may omit the clone size; those that give it use once, few, many or a size class.

TRBJ2-2 | TRBV5-4 | TRBD1 | once | TGTGCCAGCAGCGGCGGACAGGTCCACACCGGGGAGCTGTTTTTT | CASSGGQVHTGELFF
TRBJ2-7 | TRBV10-2 | TRBD2 | - | TGCGCCAGCAGTGAGTCTACTAGCGGGAGCCGGACCTACGAGCAGTACTTC | CASSESTSGSRTYEQYF
TRBJ2-1 | TRBV27 | TRBD2 | - | TGTGCCAGCAGCGGACTAGCCGCTGAGCAGTTCTTC | CASSGLAAEQFF
TRBJ2-5 | TRBV4-3 | - | - | TGCGCCAGCAGCCAAGATTTAAGGCAGGAGACCCAGTACTTC | CASSQDLRQETQYF
TRBJ2-7 | TRBV13 | TRBD2 | - | TGTGCCAGCAGCTTAGAGGGACTAGCGGGATTAGGGTCCTACGAGCAGTACTTC | CASSLEGLAGLGSYEQYF
TRBJ1-2 | TRBV19 | - | - | TGTGCCAGTAGTCCAACGACAGTGGGTGGCTACACCTTC | CASSPTTVGGYTF
TRBJ1-1 | TRBV2 | - | - | TGTGCGATCGACGGGGTGAACACTGAAGCTTTCTTT | CAIDGVNTEAFF
TRBJ2-5 | TRBV4-2 | - | - | TGTGCCAGCAGCCAAGGTGCTGAGGGGTGGACGGAGACCCAGTACTTC | CASSQGAEGWTETQYF
TRBJ1-1 | TRBV7-6 | - | - | TGTGCCAGCAGCTTGGGCCCGAGTGAGAACACTGAAGCTTTCTTT | CASSLGPSENTEAFF
TRBJ2-5 | TRBV6-1 | - | - | TGTGCCAGCAGTGAAGTTCTAAGGGAGACCCAGTACTTC | CASSEVLRETQYF
TRBJ2-7 | TRBV4-3 | - | - | TGCGCCAGCAGCCAAGATCTAGGCCCCTACGAGCAGTACTTC | CASSQDLGPYEQYF
TRBJ2-3 | TRBV27 | - | - | TGTGCCAGCAGTCCCCCCAGGGTCACTAGCACAGATACGCAGTATTTT | CASSPPRVTSTDTQYF
TRBJ1-2 | TRBV7-2 | - | - | TGTGCCAGCAGCTTAGTGGGGGACTATGGCTACACCTTC | CASSLVGDYGYTF
TRBJ2-1 | TRBV14 | - | - | TGTGCCAGCAGCCCCTCTATATTCAATGAGCAGTTCTTC | CASSPSIFNEQFF
TRBJ2-3 | TRBV5-1 | - | - | TGCGCCAGCAGCTTGCCCACAGATACGCAGTATTTT | CASSLPTDTQYF
TRBJ2-7 | TRBV27 | TRBD2 | - | TGTGCCAGCAGTTTTCGGGGGGAAACCTACGAGCAGTACTTC | CASSFRGETYEQYF
TRBJ2-7 | TRBV27 | TRBD1 | once | TGTGCCAGCAGTCTAACAGGGGCACACGAGCAGTACTTC | CASSLTGAHEQYF
TRBJ1-3 | TRBV11-3 | - | - | TGTGCCAGCAGCCCCGGGCCTTCGGCGACCATATATTTT | CASSPGPSATIYF
TRBJ2-5 | TRBV5-1 | TRBD1 | - | TGCGCCAGCAGTTCAGGGGGCGCCGGGGAGACCCAGTACTTC | CASSSGGAGETQYF
TRBJ2-2 | TRBV19 | TRBD2 | - | TGTGCCAGTAGCCTAAATCCGGGACTAGCGGGAGGTCGGGGCACCGGGGAGCTGTTTTTT | CASSLNPGLAGGRGTGELFF
TRBJ2-5 | TRBV30 | - | - | TGTGCCTGGAGTGTACCAGCGGGAGAGACCCAGTACTTC | CAWSVPAGETQYF
TRBJ2-1 | TRBV19 | TRBD2 | - | TGTGCCAGTAGTATAAGCCTAGCGGTATACAATGAGCAGTTCTTC | CASSISLAVYNEQFF
TRBJ2-7 | TRBV28 | TRBD1 | - | TGTGCCAGCAGTAAGACAGGGATCTACGAGCAGTACTTC | CASSKTGIYEQYF
TRBJ2-7 | TRBV7-9 | TRBD1 | few | TGTGCCAGCAGCTTAGACGGGGACAGGAGCTACGAGCAGTACTTC | CASSLDGDRSYEQYF
TRBJ1-4 | TRBV18 | TRBD1 | - | TGTGCCAGCTCACCGGGGAGGACAGGGGGTTTCCCTAATGAAAAACTGTTTTTT | CASSPGRTGGFPNEKLFF
TRBJ2-1 | TRBV2 | - | - | TGTGCCAGCAGTGAAGAGGCTTCCTACAATGAGCAGTTCTTC | CASSEEASYNEQFF
TRBJ1-2 | TRBV7-9 | - | - | TGTGCCAGCAGCTTAGACGCCAGGTCTAACTATGGCTACACCTTC | CASSLDARSNYGYTF
TRBJ1-1 | TRBV30 | TRBD1 | - | TGTGCCTGGGGACAGGGGGCTGGAACTGAAGCTTTCTTT | CAWGQGAGTEAFF
TRBJ2-7 | TRBV29-1 | TRBD2 | - | TGCAGCGTTTACGGACTAGCGGGAGTTAACGAGCAGTACTTC | CSVYGLAGVNEQYF
TRBJ2-7 | TRBV28 | TRBD2 | - | TGTGCCAGCAGTGTTAGCGGGATATCCTACGAGCAGTACTTC | CASSVSGISYEQYF
TRBJ2-1 | TRBV6-5 | - | few | TGTGCCAGCAGTTTAGCAGGGGAGGGCAATGAGCAGTTCTTC | CASSLAGEGNEQFF
TRBJ2-7 | TRBV5-5 | TRBD2 | - | TGTGCCAGCAGCTTGGGACTAGCGGGCCGCTCCTACGAGCAGTACTTC | CASSLGLAGRSYEQYF
TRBJ1-1 | TRBV4-3 | - | - | TGCGCCAGCAGCCAAGACCCCTGGCCAGCCCAAGAATTGAACACTGAAGCTTTCTTT | CASSQDPWPAQELNTEAFF
TRBJ2-7 | TRBV7-2 | TRBD1 | - | TGTGCCAGCAGCCACAGGGGGCCATTCTACGAGCAGTACTTC | CASSHRGPFYEQYF
TRBJ1-5 | TRBV28 | TRBD1 | once | TGTGCCAGCAGTCCTCTTGGACAGGGCAATCAGCCCCAGCATTTT | CASSPLGQGNQPQHF
TRBJ2-7 | TRBV28 | - | - | TGTGCCAGCACCCTAGGACTAATCCCCGACGAGCAGTACTTC | CASTLGLIPDEQYF
TRBJ1-2 | TRBV19 | - | - | TGTGCCAGTAGGGCGGAGTATGGCGGAATTAACTATGGCTACACCTTC | CASRAEYGGINYGYTF
TRBJ2-1 | TRBV10-2 | TRBD2 | few | TGCGCCAGCAAACCTAGGGGGCTAGCGGGAGCTCTCAATGAGCAGTTCTTC | CASKPRGLAGALNEQFF
TRBJ1-3 | TRBV2 | - | once | TGTGCCAGCAGTGAAGACCGGTCGTCTGGAAACACCATATATTTT | CASSEDRSSGNTIYF
TRBJ2-5 | TRBV5-1 | TRBD1 | once | TGCGCCAGCAGCTTGACAGGGGCAGGAGAGACCCAGTACTTC | CASSLTGAGETQYF
TRBJ1-2 | TRBV28 | - | - | TGTGCCAGCAGGACATACTATGGCTACACCTTC | CASRTYYGYTF
TRBJ2-5 | TRBV9 | - | - | TGTGCCAGCAGCCCCGGAGGTCTTGGGCAAGAGACCCAGTACTTC | CASSPGGLGQETQYF
TRBJ2-5 | TRBV7-9 | - | - | TGTGCCAGCGGTCCGGGCAGCCAAGAGACCCAGTACTTC | CASGPGSQETQYF
TRBJ1-1 | TRBV25-1 | - | - | TGTGCCAGCAGTGAACCAGGAGAGAACACTGAAGCTTTCTTT | CASSEPGENTEAFF
TRBJ2-5 | TRBV5-6 | - | - | TGTGCCAGCAGCTTGGCCTCGGGCCAAGAGACCCAGTACTTC | CASSLASGQETQYF
TRBJ1-2 | TRBV7-6 | - | - | TGTGCCAGCAGCTTAGGTGTCCGGGGCTCGGATGGCTACACCTTC | CASSLGVRGSDGYTF
TRBJ2-3 | TRBV15 | - | - | TGTGCCACCAGCAGAGTATCCCTACACACAGATACGCAGTATTTT | CATSRVSLHTDTQYF
TRBJ2-3 | TRBV25-1 | - | - | TGTGCCAGCCCCGTCGGGTATCTTGATACGCAGTATTTT | CASPVGYLDTQYF
TRBJ2-1 | TRBV5-1 | TRBD2 | - | TGCGCCAGCAGCTTGGTGGGCCTAGCGGGAGGGAATGAGCAGTTCTTC | CASSLVGLAGGNEQFF
TRBJ2-7 | TRBV9 | TRBD2 | - | TGTGCCAGCAGCGCGGGACTAGCGGTTTCCTACGAGCAGTACTTC | CASSAGLAVSYEQYF